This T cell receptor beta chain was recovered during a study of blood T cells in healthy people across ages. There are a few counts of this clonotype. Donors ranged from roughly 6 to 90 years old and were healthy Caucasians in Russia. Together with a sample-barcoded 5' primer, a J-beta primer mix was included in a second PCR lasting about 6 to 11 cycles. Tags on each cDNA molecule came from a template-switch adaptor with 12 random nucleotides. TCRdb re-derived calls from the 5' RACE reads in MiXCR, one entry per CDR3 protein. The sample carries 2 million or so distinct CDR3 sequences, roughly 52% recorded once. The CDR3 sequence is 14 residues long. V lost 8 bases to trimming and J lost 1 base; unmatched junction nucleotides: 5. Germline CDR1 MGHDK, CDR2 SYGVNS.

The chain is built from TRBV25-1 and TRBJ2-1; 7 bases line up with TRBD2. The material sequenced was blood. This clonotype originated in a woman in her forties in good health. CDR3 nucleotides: TGTGCCAGCCATACTAGCGATTCCTACAATGAGCAGTTCTTC. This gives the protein CASHTSDSYNEQFF.